Listed below are T cell receptor beta chains from one sample, sequenced in a study of blood T cell repertoires in COVID-19. Libraries were prepared by immunoSEQ multiplex PCR; TCRdb keeps only in-frame clonotypes and omits some of them. The sample includes 210,000 or so clones, around four fifths of them seen just once. Sequenced input: peripheral blood. The origin of the receptors is a man between 45 and 60 years old with active or convalescent COVID-19. CDR3s include the opening cysteine and the closing phenylalanine or tryptophan. Each record gives: CDR3 DNA, CDR3 protein, J gene, clone size, V gene, D gene. A D gene is named only where the DNA matches it firmly. Clone size is given for some rows only: seen once, a few or many times, or a class if the clone is expanded.

DNA: TGTGCCAGCAGTTACTCGAGTAACACTGAAGCTTTCTTT; CDR3: CASSYSSNTEAFF; J: TRBJ1-1; size: few; V: TRBV6-5; D: -
DNA: TGTGCCAGCAGCTTAGGAACACGCTACGAGCAGTACTTC; CDR3: CASSLGTRYEQYF; J: TRBJ2-7; size: -; V: TRBV11-2; D: -
DNA: TGTGCCAGCAGTCGGGACATAACATCACCCCTCCACTTT; CDR3: CASSRDITSPLHF; J: TRBJ1-6; size: -; V: TRBV6-2/TRBV6-3; D: -
DNA: TGTGCCAGCAGTATCAGGGGCTCGGGCTCTGGAAACACCATATATTTT; CDR3: CASSIRGSGSGNTIYF; J: TRBJ1-3; size: once; V: TRBV11-2; D: -
DNA: TGTGCCAGCAGCTTTCGAGCGACCGAAGCTTTCTTT; CDR3: CASSFRATEAFF; J: TRBJ1-1; size: -; V: TRBV7-9; D: -
DNA: TGTGCCAGCAGAGGGACTAGCGGGAGGGCCGGATCCTACGAGCAGTACTTC; CDR3: CASRGTSGRAGSYEQYF; J: TRBJ2-7; size: few; V: TRBV27; D: TRBD2
DNA: TGTGCCAGCGCCTCTCCAGGGGTGCTTCACACTGAAGCTTTCTTT; CDR3: CASASPGVLHTEAFF; J: TRBJ1-1; size: -; V: TRBV6-5; D: -
DNA: TGTGCCAGCAGTTACTCTGATCGACAGGGGTGGGCCTACGAGCAGTACTTC; CDR3: CASSYSDRQGWAYEQYF; J: TRBJ2-7; size: few; V: TRBV6-2/TRBV6-3; D: TRBD1
DNA: TGTGCCAGCAGCCTAGGACTGGGTGAGCAGTTCTTC; CDR3: CASSLGLGEQFF; J: TRBJ2-1; size: -; V: TRBV7-2; D: -
DNA: TGTGCCAGCAGCTTATTACGGGGACACACAGGATCTCAAGAGACCCAGTACTTC; CDR3: CASSLLRGHTGSQETQYF; J: TRBJ2-5; size: -; V: TRBV7-9; D: -
DNA: TGTGCCAGCTCACCTCTTCAGACAGGGGCCGAGCAGTACTTC; CDR3: CASSPLQTGAEQYF; J: TRBJ2-7; size: -; V: TRBV18; D: TRBD1
DNA: TGCGCCAGCAGCCAAGATGGCGGTGCCGCCTTACGGACCCAGTACTTC; CDR3: CASSQDGGAALRTQYF; J: TRBJ2-5; size: -; V: TRBV4-1; D: -
DNA: TGTGCCAGCAGGGCGAGGGGAGGTAACACAGATACGCAGTATTTT; CDR3: CASRARGGNTDTQYF; J: TRBJ2-3; size: -; V: TRBV6-6; D: -